What follows describes a single T cell receptor (beta chain). As yet, its antigen is unknown. This record belongs to a study of cytomegalovirus exposure and HLA in healthy donors. The wider study: According to later analysis, the same platform produced the roughly 120 validation and 666 first-cohort repertoires. Study-wide points: Reports showed the classifier diagnosing cytomegalovirus status with high specificity and sensitivity. Many donors carried some public TCRs, although rarity characterized most TCR sequences. According to a subsequent analysis, TCR clusters from the first cohort were inclined to appear together in the roughly 120 validation repertoires.

Some clones are missing from TCRdb's copy, which holds only in-frame ones; the method was immunoSEQ multiplex PCR. This sample has approximately 200,000 clones, with around nine tenths found just once. This CDR3 is built from 12 residues. V gave up 10 bases and J gave up 0 bases, with 7 bases separating them. The germline V gene encodes CDR1 ENHRY and CDR2 SYGVKD. The sample consisted of PBMCs. The V and J genes are TRBV10-3 and TRBJ2-1; maybe TRBD2 (6 bases). The sequence was obtained from a woman under 30 in good health and CMV-seronegative. The CDR3 loop reads CASGASYNEQFF. Here the CDR3 DNA reads TGTGCCAGCGGGGCCTCCTACAATGAGCAGTTCTTC.